Given below is one TCR beta chain in context. Germline V lookup: CDR1 SGHRS, CDR2 YFSETQ. The CDR3 length is 14 residues. Trimming shortened V by 1 base and J by 7 bases, and 11 bases separated the two germline ends. The sample comes from a study of blood T cell repertoires in COVID-19. Study-wide context: PBMCs, B-cell-depleted T cells, or T cells were the source of the cDNA or gDNA that made up the material.

Sequencing used immunoSEQ multiplex PCR; TCRdb keeps in-frame clones, though not all of them. Among over 200,000 clones, more than 75% were seen once, and the ten largest hold roughly a sixth. This sequence joins TRBV5-1 and TRBJ2-2; a weak D match, TRBD1 (6 bases). The TCR originated in a man aged 18 to 30 who had recovered from COVID-19. The sample taken for sequencing was PBMCs or T cells enriched from blood (not recorded which). CDR3: CASSLSGGNGELFF. The CDR3 region has the DNA TGCGCCAGCAGCTTGTCTGGGGGCAACGGGGAGCTGTTTTTT. Together with reference TRBV5-1 and TRBJ2-2, the CDR3 gives the full variable domain: KAGVTQTPRYLIKTRGQQVTLSCSPISGHRSVSWYQQTPGQGLQFLFEYFSETQRNKGNFPGRFSGRQFSNSRSEMNVSTLELGDSALYLCASSLSGGNGELFFGEGSRLTVL.